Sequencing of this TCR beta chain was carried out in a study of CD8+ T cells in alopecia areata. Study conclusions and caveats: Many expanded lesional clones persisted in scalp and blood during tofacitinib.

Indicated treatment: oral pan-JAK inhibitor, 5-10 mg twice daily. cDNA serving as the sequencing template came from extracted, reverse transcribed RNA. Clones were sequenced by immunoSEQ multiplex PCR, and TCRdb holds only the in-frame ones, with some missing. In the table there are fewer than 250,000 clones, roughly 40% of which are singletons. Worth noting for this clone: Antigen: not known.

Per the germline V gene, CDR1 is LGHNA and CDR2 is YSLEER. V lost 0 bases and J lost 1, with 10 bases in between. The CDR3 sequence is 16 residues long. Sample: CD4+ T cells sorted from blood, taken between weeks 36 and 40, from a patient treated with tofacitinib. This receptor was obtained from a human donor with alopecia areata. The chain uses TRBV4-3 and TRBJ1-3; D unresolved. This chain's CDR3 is CASSQDSQGSGNTIYF. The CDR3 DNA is TGCGCCAGCAGCCAAGATAGTCAAGGTTCTGGAAACACCATATATTTT.